What follows describes a single TCR beta chain. The target antigen is unknown. A multiplex PCR was run with 60 Vbeta primers and 13 Jbeta primers. Clones were read by immunoSEQ multiplex PCR, and TCRdb kept only the in-frame ones, dropping some. The repertoire holds about 150,000 clones, with 70% to 90% as singletons. This record belongs to a study of cytomegalovirus exposure and HLA in healthy donors. This CDR3 contains 15 residues. With 3 bases removed from V and 7 bases from J, the gap between germline ends came to 20 bases. The germline V gene has CDR1 SQVTM and CDR2 ANQGSEA. The study's findings and limits: In vitro confirmation showed three CMV-associated chains to be CMV antigen specific.

The specimen sequenced was PBMCs. The sequence derives from a middle-aged woman in good health and CMV-seropositive. This rearrangement joins TRBV29-1 to TRBJ2-3; maybe TRBD1 (6 bases). CDR3 DNA sequence: TGCAGCGTTGAGGGGGACACGGGCTTTCCAAATACGCAGTATTTT. Encoded protein: CSVEGDTGFPNTQYF.